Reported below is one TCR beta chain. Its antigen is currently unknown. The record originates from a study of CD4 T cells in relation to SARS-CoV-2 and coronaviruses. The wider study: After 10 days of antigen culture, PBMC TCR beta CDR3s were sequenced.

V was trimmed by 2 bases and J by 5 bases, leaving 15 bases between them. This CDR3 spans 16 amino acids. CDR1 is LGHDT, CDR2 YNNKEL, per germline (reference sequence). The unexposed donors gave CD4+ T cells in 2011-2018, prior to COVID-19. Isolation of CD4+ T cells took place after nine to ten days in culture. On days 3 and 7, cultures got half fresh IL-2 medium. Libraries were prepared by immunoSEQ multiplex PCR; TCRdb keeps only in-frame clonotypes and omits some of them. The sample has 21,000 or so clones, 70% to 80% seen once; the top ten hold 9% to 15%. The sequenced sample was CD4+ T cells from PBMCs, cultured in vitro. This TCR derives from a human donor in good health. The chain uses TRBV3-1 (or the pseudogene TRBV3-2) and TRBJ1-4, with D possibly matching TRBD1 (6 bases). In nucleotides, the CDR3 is TGTGCCAGCAGCCAAAGGTACGGGGGGCGGAATGAAAAACTGTTTTTT. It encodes CASSQRYGGRNEKLFF.